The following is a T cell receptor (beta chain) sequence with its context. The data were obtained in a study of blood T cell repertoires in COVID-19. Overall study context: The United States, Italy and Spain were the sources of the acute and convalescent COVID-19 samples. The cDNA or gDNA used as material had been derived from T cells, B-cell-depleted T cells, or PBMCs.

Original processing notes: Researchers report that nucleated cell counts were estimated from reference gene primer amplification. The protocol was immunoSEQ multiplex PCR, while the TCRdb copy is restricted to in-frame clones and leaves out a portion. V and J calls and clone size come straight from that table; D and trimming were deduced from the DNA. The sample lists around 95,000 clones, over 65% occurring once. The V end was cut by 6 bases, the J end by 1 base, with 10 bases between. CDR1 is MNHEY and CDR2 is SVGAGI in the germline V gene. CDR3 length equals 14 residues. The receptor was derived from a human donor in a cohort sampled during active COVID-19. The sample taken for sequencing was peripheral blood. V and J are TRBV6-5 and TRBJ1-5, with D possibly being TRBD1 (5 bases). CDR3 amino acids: CASRDQGSNQPQHF. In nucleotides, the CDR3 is TGTGCCAGCAGGGACCAGGGCAGCAATCAGCCCCAGCATTTT.